A selection of T cell receptor beta chains follows, all from one sample in a study of cytomegalovirus exposure and HLA in healthy donors. Profiled with immunoSEQ multiplex PCR; TCRdb holds only in-frame clones, not every one. The sample includes about 120,000 clones, approximately 72% of them seen just once. The sequencing sample was made of PBMCs. The receptors originated from a middle-aged woman in good health and CMV-seropositive. Each CDR3 is given with its conserved first and last residue. Fields, in order: D gene, clone size, J gene, CDR3 length, V gene, CDR3 DNA, CDR3 protein. The D gene is left open where the match is weak. Some rows have no size entry. The others give once, few or many, or a class for an expanded clone.

D: TRBD2
size: .
J: TRBJ2-3
length: 16
V: TRBV5-1
DNA: TGCGCCAGCAGCTTGAGCGGGGGGGTGACTACAGATACGCAGTATTTT
CDR3: CASSLSGGVTTDTQYF

D: TRBD1
size: .
J: TRBJ2-7
length: 17
V: TRBV5-4
DNA: TGTGCCAGCAGCTTGGTCGGGGGACAGGGGGTCCTCTACGAGCAGTACTTC
CDR3: CASSLVGGQGVLYEQYF

D: .
size: once
J: TRBJ2-5
length: 15
V: TRBV6-6
DNA: TGTGCCAGCAGCTACGAGAAAGCGGAGCAAGAGACCCAGTACTTC
CDR3: CASSYEKAEQETQYF

D: TRBD1
size: .
J: TRBJ1-2
length: 17
V: TRBV7-2
DNA: TGTGCCAGCAGCCCCAGACATCCCCAGGGGGGAAGCTATGGCTACACCTTC
CDR3: CASSPRHPQGGSYGYTF

D: TRBD1
size: .
J: TRBJ1-1
length: 12
V: TRBV10-3
DNA: TGTGCCACTGGGGACAGCAACACTGAAGCTTTCTTT
CDR3: CATGDSNTEAFF

D: TRBD1
size: .
J: TRBJ1-1
length: 13
V: TRBV5-1
DNA: TGCGCCAGCAGCCTCGGACAGGGTTCTGAAGCTTTCTTT
CDR3: CASSLGQGSEAFF

D: .
size: .
J: TRBJ1-2
length: 14
V: TRBV7-2
DNA: TGTGCCAGCAGCTCCCGGAGGGCCGTCTATGGCTACACCTTC
CDR3: CASSSRRAVYGYTF

D: .
size: .
J: TRBJ2-5
length: 14
V: TRBV5-1
DNA: TGCGCCAGCAGCTTGGGTGGCAACAACCGGGAGCAGTACTTC
CDR3: CASSLGGNNREQYF

D: .
size: .
J: TRBJ2-5
length: 12
V: TRBV6-5
DNA: TGTGCCAGCAGCGGGTTTCAAGAGACCCAGTACTTC
CDR3: CASSGFQETQYF

D: TRBD1
size: many
J: TRBJ2-4
length: 14
V: TRBV7-8
DNA: TGTGCCAGCAGCGGCCTCCGGGACAGAAACATTCAGTACTTC
CDR3: CASSGLRDRNIQYF

D: .
size: few
J: TRBJ1-2
length: 15
V: TRBV11-2
DNA: TGTGCCAGCAGCCCCGCGGGTGGGTTTAACTATGGCTACACCTTC
CDR3: CASSPAGGFNYGYTF

D: TRBD1
size: .
J: TRBJ1-1
length: 14
V: TRBV27
DNA: TGTGCCAGCAGTGTGGGACAGGTGAACACTGAAGCTTTCTTT
CDR3: CASSVGQVNTEAFF

D: .
size: .
J: TRBJ1-1
length: 12
V: TRBV25-1
DNA: TGTGCCAGCAGGCAGGGGAACACTGAAGCTTTCTTT
CDR3: CASRQGNTEAFF

D: TRBD2
size: .
J: TRBJ2-3
length: 14
V: TRBV7-2
DNA: TGTGCCAGCACTAAGGGACTAGCGCAAGATACGCAGTATTTT
CDR3: CASTKGLAQDTQYF

D: TRBD1
size: .
J: TRBJ2-1
length: 14
V: TRBV7-3
DNA: TGTGCCAGCAGGTCGGGACAGGGGGTCGGTGAGCAGTTCTTC
CDR3: CASRSGQGVGEQFF

D: .
size: .
J: TRBJ2-6
length: 18
V: TRBV5-6
DNA: TGTGCCAGCAGCGAACGGGGGACAGACGATTCTGGGGCCAACGTCCTGACTTTC
CDR3: CASSERGTDDSGANVLTF

D: TRBD2
size: .
J: TRBJ2-2
length: 16
V: TRBV2
DNA: TGTGCCCTTTACTCTGCGGGGGTAGGAGTTGCCGGGGAGCTGTTTTTT
CDR3: CALYSAGVGVAGELFF

D: TRBD2
size: once
J: TRBJ2-7
length: 15
V: TRBV7-2
DNA: TGTGCCAGCAGCTCCGGACTAGCGGGGGCTCTCGAGCAGTACTTC
CDR3: CASSSGLAGALEQYF

D: .
size: .
J: TRBJ1-2
length: 12
V: TRBV29-1
DNA: TGCAGCGTTGTGGACGGGGAGCGTGGCTACACCTTC
CDR3: CSVVDGERGYTF

D: .
size: .
J: TRBJ1-1
length: 14
V: TRBV5-1
DNA: TGCGCCAGCAGTTGGGGGGGATTGAACACTGAAGCTTTCTTT
CDR3: CASSWGGLNTEAFF

D: TRBD2
size: .
J: TRBJ2-3
length: 15
V: TRBV7-2
DNA: TGTGCCAGCAGCCCTCAGCGGGGGGGAGCAGATACGCAGTATTTT
CDR3: CASSPQRGGADTQYF

D: .
size: .
J: TRBJ1-5
length: 12
V: TRBV19
DNA: TGTGCCAGTAGTATCTGGAGGCAGCCCCAGCATTTT
CDR3: CASSIWRQPQHF